Listed below are T cell receptor beta chains from one sample, sequenced in a study of blood T cell repertoires in COVID-19. Generated by immunoSEQ multiplex PCR, the TCRdb table keeps only in-frame clones and is missing some. The sample consists of 650,000 to 800,000 clones, approximately 90% of them appearing once. Material for sequencing was peripheral blood. These receptors all stem from a woman under 30 with acute or convalescent COVID-19. CDR3s include the opening cysteine and the closing phenylalanine or tryptophan. Fields, in order: clone size, V gene, D gene, J gene, CDR3 DNA, CDR3 protein. A D gene is named only where the DNA matches it firmly. Expanded clones are given a class, and other clones once, few, many or no size at all.

abundance: -
v_gene: TRBV5-8
d_gene: TRBD1
j_gene: TRBJ1-1
CDR3nt: TGTGCCAGCAGCCCCGGACAGGGATACACTGAAGCTTTCTTT
CDR3aa: CASSPGQGYTEAFF

abundance: -
v_gene: TRBV6-5
d_gene: TRBD1
j_gene: TRBJ1-1
CDR3nt: TGTGCCAGCAGTTACCAGGGGGCGTGGGCTGAAGCTTTCTTT
CDR3aa: CASSYQGAWAEAFF

abundance: -
v_gene: TRBV11-2
d_gene: TRBD2
j_gene: TRBJ2-1
CDR3nt: TGTGCCAGCAGCCGACTAGCGGGGGAGAGGGGTGAGCAGTTCTTC
CDR3aa: CASSRLAGERGEQFF

abundance: -
v_gene: TRBV6-4
d_gene: -
j_gene: TRBJ2-3
CDR3nt: TGTGCCAGCAGTGAAGGGGGGGTTCAGGATACGCAGTATTTT
CDR3aa: CASSEGGVQDTQYF

abundance: -
v_gene: TRBV19
d_gene: -
j_gene: TRBJ1-3
CDR3nt: TGTGCCAGTAGTATGTCAGGGGCCAGCTCTGGAAACACCATATATTTT
CDR3aa: CASSMSGASSGNTIYF

abundance: -
v_gene: TRBV2
d_gene: -
j_gene: TRBJ2-7
CDR3nt: TGTGCCAGCAGTGATACGGCCTACGAGCAGTACTTC
CDR3aa: CASSDTAYEQYF

abundance: -
v_gene: TRBV12-3/TRBV12-4
d_gene: -
j_gene: TRBJ1-2
CDR3nt: TGTGCCAGCGGGGGGGGCTATGGCTACACCTTC
CDR3aa: CASGGGYGYTF

abundance: -
v_gene: TRBV27
d_gene: -
j_gene: TRBJ1-2
CDR3nt: TGTGCCAGCAGTTCCTCCGTTTTACCGGCGAGCGACTATGGCTACACCTTC
CDR3aa: CASSSSVLPASDYGYTF

abundance: -
v_gene: TRBV2
d_gene: TRBD1
j_gene: TRBJ2-2
CDR3nt: TGTGCCATCAGCCCAGGACAGGGAAACACCGGGGAGCTGTTTTTT
CDR3aa: CAISPGQGNTGELFF

abundance: -
v_gene: TRBV13
d_gene: TRBD1
j_gene: TRBJ1-6
CDR3nt: TGTGCCAGCAGCGGATTCAGGGGGGATCCCCCCAATAATTCACCCCTCCACTTT
CDR3aa: CASSGFRGDPPNNSPLHF

abundance: -
v_gene: TRBV7-9
d_gene: -
j_gene: TRBJ1-5
CDR3nt: TGTGCCAGCAGCTCGGGAGGTGGACAGCCCCAGCATTTT
CDR3aa: CASSSGGGQPQHF

abundance: -
v_gene: TRBV9
d_gene: -
j_gene: TRBJ2-7
CDR3nt: TGTGCCAGCAGCGTAGGGGGGCCCGCCGGCCGGGAGCAGTACTTC
CDR3aa: CASSVGGPAGREQYF

abundance: -
v_gene: TRBV3-1/TRBV3-2
d_gene: -
j_gene: TRBJ2-4
CDR3nt: TGTGCCAGCAGCCGCGGAGAGATAGCCAAAAACATTCAGTACTTC
CDR3aa: CASSRGEIAKNIQYF

abundance: -
v_gene: TRBV5-1
d_gene: -
j_gene: TRBJ1-1
CDR3nt: TGCGCCAGCAGCGCGGAACCTGCACCGGTAGGAACTGAAGCTTTCTTT
CDR3aa: CASSAEPAPVGTEAFF

abundance: -
v_gene: TRBV21-1
d_gene: -
j_gene: TRBJ1-5
CDR3nt: TGTGCCAGCAGCAATCTGCAGGATTATAGCAATCAGCCCCAGCATTTT
CDR3aa: CASSNLQDYSNQPQHF

abundance: -
v_gene: TRBV19
d_gene: TRBD1
j_gene: TRBJ2-3
CDR3nt: TGTGCCAGTAGTCCCAGGGGGCGCAGAGATACGCAGTATTTT
CDR3aa: CASSPRGRRDTQYF

abundance: -
v_gene: TRBV30
d_gene: TRBD1
j_gene: TRBJ1-1
CDR3nt: TGTGCCTCACAGGGGGCGTTTAACACTGAAGCTTTCTTT
CDR3aa: CASQGAFNTEAFF

abundance: -
v_gene: TRBV29-1
d_gene: -
j_gene: TRBJ1-6
CDR3nt: TGCAGCGTGGAAGGGACCGCTCGGGACTCCTATAATTCACCCCTCCACTTT
CDR3aa: CSVEGTARDSYNSPLHF

abundance: -
v_gene: TRBV5-1
d_gene: -
j_gene: TRBJ1-4
CDR3nt: TGCGCCAGCAGCTTGGATGCAGTCGCAACTAATGAAAAACTGTTTTTT
CDR3aa: CASSLDAVATNEKLFF

abundance: -
v_gene: TRBV2
d_gene: -
j_gene: TRBJ1-2
CDR3nt: TGTGCCAGCAGTACCGACAGGTTTTCAGGGACCTATGGCTACACCTTC
CDR3aa: CASSTDRFSGTYGYTF

abundance: once
v_gene: TRBV7-6
d_gene: -
j_gene: TRBJ1-2
CDR3nt: TGTGCCAGCAGCCCACTAATCTGGGAGCCCCGCTATGGCTACACCTTC
CDR3aa: CASSPLIWEPRYGYTF

abundance: -
v_gene: TRBV7-6
d_gene: -
j_gene: TRBJ1-5
CDR3nt: TGTGCCAGCAGCCACCCGGGCAGGGGTCAGCCCCAGCATTTT
CDR3aa: CASSHPGRGQPQHF

abundance: once
v_gene: TRBV7-8
d_gene: -
j_gene: TRBJ1-2
CDR3nt: TGTGCCAGCACGCCAGGGTCTAACTATGGCTACACCTTC
CDR3aa: CASTPGSNYGYTF

abundance: -
v_gene: TRBV4-1
d_gene: -
j_gene: TRBJ1-1
CDR3nt: TGCGCCAGCAGGCGGACATCGAACACTGAAGCTTTCTTT
CDR3aa: CASRRTSNTEAFF

abundance: -
v_gene: TRBV19
d_gene: -
j_gene: TRBJ1-4
CDR3nt: TGTGCCAGTAGTTACGGGGGAGGAGAAAAACTGTTTTTT
CDR3aa: CASSYGGGEKLFF

abundance: -
v_gene: TRBV2
d_gene: -
j_gene: TRBJ1-1
CDR3nt: TGTGCCAGCACCTTCGACCGGGACACTGAAGCTTTCTTT
CDR3aa: CASTFDRDTEAFF

abundance: -
v_gene: TRBV5-1
d_gene: TRBD1
j_gene: TRBJ2-7
CDR3nt: TGCGCCAGCAGCGTAGGGACAGGGCCGACCTACGAGCAGTACTTC
CDR3aa: CASSVGTGPTYEQYF

abundance: once
v_gene: TRBV9
d_gene: -
j_gene: TRBJ2-2
CDR3nt: TGTGCCAGCAGCGTAGCCCAGGGCACCGGGGAGCTGTTTTTT
CDR3aa: CASSVAQGTGELFF

abundance: -
v_gene: TRBV19
d_gene: -
j_gene: TRBJ2-6
CDR3nt: TGTGCCAGTAGTGCAACAGGGTCCTCTGGGGCCAACGTCCTGACTTTC
CDR3aa: CASSATGSSGANVLTF

abundance: -
v_gene: TRBV6-6
d_gene: -
j_gene: TRBJ1-3
CDR3nt: TGTGCCAGCAGTTACCTCGATCCCGGTCCGACTTACACCATATATTTT
CDR3aa: CASSYLDPGPTYTIYF

abundance: -
v_gene: TRBV3-1/TRBV3-2
d_gene: TRBD2
j_gene: TRBJ2-1
CDR3nt: TGTGCCAGCAGCCAGACTAGCGGGTTCTACAATGAGCAGTTCTTC
CDR3aa: CASSQTSGFYNEQFF

abundance: -
v_gene: TRBV7-6
d_gene: TRBD1
j_gene: TRBJ1-6
CDR3nt: TGTGCCAGCAGCCTACGACAGGGGGCAGATAATTCACCCCTCCACTTT
CDR3aa: CASSLRQGADNSPLHF

abundance: -
v_gene: TRBV19
d_gene: -
j_gene: TRBJ1-1
CDR3nt: TGTGCCAGTAGTATGGCCTCTAACACTGAAGCTTTCTTT
CDR3aa: CASSMASNTEAFF

abundance: -
v_gene: TRBV6-5
d_gene: -
j_gene: TRBJ2-2
CDR3nt: TGTGCCAGCAGCCGCAGGGAAACCGGGGAGCTGTTTTTT
CDR3aa: CASSRRETGELFF

abundance: -
v_gene: TRBV7-9
d_gene: TRBD1
j_gene: TRBJ1-1
CDR3nt: TGTGCCAGCAGCATAGGACAGGTCGTTCGTGTGGCTTTCTTT
CDR3aa: CASSIGQVVRVAFF

abundance: -
v_gene: TRBV11-2
d_gene: -
j_gene: TRBJ2-2
CDR3nt: TGTGCCAGCAGCCCCGCCGGGGAGCTGTTTTTT
CDR3aa: CASSPAGELFF

abundance: -
v_gene: TRBV29-1
d_gene: -
j_gene: TRBJ2-5
CDR3nt: TGCAGCGTTGCTCATAGGGGTCAAGAGACCCAGTACTTC
CDR3aa: CSVAHRGQETQYF

abundance: -
v_gene: TRBV7-9
d_gene: -
j_gene: TRBJ1-2
CDR3nt: TGTGCCAGCAGCCCCACGGGGAGTTATGGCTACACCTTC
CDR3aa: CASSPTGSYGYTF

abundance: -
v_gene: TRBV6-5
d_gene: TRBD1
j_gene: TRBJ1-2
CDR3nt: TGTGCCAGTCGGGACAGGGGGCGCGGATGGTCTGGCTACACCTTC
CDR3aa: CASRDRGRGWSGYTF

abundance: -
v_gene: TRBV2
d_gene: -
j_gene: TRBJ2-2
CDR3nt: TGTGCCAGCAGCGCCCTCGGGTCCACGGAGGATACCGGGGAGCTGTTTTTT
CDR3aa: CASSALGSTEDTGELFF

abundance: -
v_gene: TRBV5-1
d_gene: TRBD1
j_gene: TRBJ1-1
CDR3nt: TGCGCCAGTTCGACAGGGGGCAACACTGAAGCTTTCTTT
CDR3aa: CASSTGGNTEAFF

abundance: -
v_gene: TRBV3-1/TRBV3-2
d_gene: -
j_gene: TRBJ2-7
CDR3nt: TGTGCCAGCAGCCAAAACCCCGGGGAGCAGTACTTC
CDR3aa: CASSQNPGEQYF

abundance: -
v_gene: TRBV4-3
d_gene: TRBD1
j_gene: TRBJ1-2
CDR3nt: TGCGCCAGCAGCCAACAGGGGGGTCACTATGGCTACACCTTC
CDR3aa: CASSQQGGHYGYTF

abundance: -
v_gene: TRBV2
d_gene: -
j_gene: TRBJ2-7
CDR3nt: TGTGCCAGTCTAGAGGGAGACTACGAGCAGTACTTC
CDR3aa: CASLEGDYEQYF

abundance: -
v_gene: TRBV6-5
d_gene: -
j_gene: TRBJ1-4
CDR3nt: TGTGCCAGCAGTTATTCAGGGCCCAATGAAAAACTGTTTTTT
CDR3aa: CASSYSGPNEKLFF

abundance: few
v_gene: TRBV6-6
d_gene: -
j_gene: TRBJ1-5
CDR3nt: TGTGCCAGCAGTTACTCTTACCCCTCGACGGGTCAGCCCCAGCATTTT
CDR3aa: CASSYSYPSTGQPQHF

abundance: -
v_gene: TRBV7-2
d_gene: -
j_gene: TRBJ1-1
CDR3nt: TGTGCCAGCAGCTTTAGAGGGAGGGACACTGAAGCTTTCTTT
CDR3aa: CASSFRGRDTEAFF

abundance: -
v_gene: TRBV6-5
d_gene: TRBD1
j_gene: TRBJ1-1
CDR3nt: TGTGCCAGCAGTATGACAGGGATGGGCACTGAAGCTTTCTTT
CDR3aa: CASSMTGMGTEAFF

abundance: -
v_gene: TRBV5-1
d_gene: TRBD1
j_gene: TRBJ1-1
CDR3nt: TGCGCCAGCAGCTTAGGGGGCAAGAACACTGAAGCTTTCTTT
CDR3aa: CASSLGGKNTEAFF

abundance: -
v_gene: TRBV2
d_gene: -
j_gene: TRBJ2-5
CDR3nt: TGTGCCAGCAGTGACTGGAGCCTCGACGAGACCCAGTACTTC
CDR3aa: CASSDWSLDETQYF

abundance: -
v_gene: TRBV6-5
d_gene: TRBD1
j_gene: TRBJ2-3
CDR3nt: TGTGCCAGCATCGAGACAGGGTTAACGCAGTATTTT
CDR3aa: CASIETGLTQYF

abundance: -
v_gene: TRBV5-1
d_gene: -
j_gene: TRBJ1-3
CDR3nt: TGCGCCAGCAGCCCGGGCTCTGGAAACACCATATATTTT
CDR3aa: CASSPGSGNTIYF

abundance: few
v_gene: TRBV14
d_gene: -
j_gene: TRBJ1-1
CDR3nt: TGTGCCAGCAGCCAAGCCGGGGCGGGGTCGGTAGCTTTCTTT
CDR3aa: CASSQAGAGSVAFF

abundance: -
v_gene: TRBV24-1
d_gene: -
j_gene: TRBJ2-6
CDR3nt: TGTGCCATTGAGGGTACTGGGGCCAACGTCCTGACTTTC
CDR3aa: CAIEGTGANVLTF

abundance: -
v_gene: TRBV6-2/TRBV6-3
d_gene: -
j_gene: TRBJ1-1
CDR3nt: TGTGCCAGCAGTTACGCCACAGGGTACACTGAAGCTTTCTTT
CDR3aa: CASSYATGYTEAFF

abundance: -
v_gene: TRBV6-5
d_gene: -
j_gene: TRBJ1-5
CDR3nt: TGTGCCAGCACAAAACAGGGTAACCAGCCCCAGCATTTT
CDR3aa: CASTKQGNQPQHF

abundance: -
v_gene: TRBV12-3/TRBV12-4
d_gene: -
j_gene: TRBJ2-3
CDR3nt: TGTGCCAGCACAGGAAACACAGATACGCAGTATTTT
CDR3aa: CASTGNTDTQYF

abundance: -
v_gene: TRBV5-1
d_gene: TRBD1
j_gene: TRBJ1-2
CDR3nt: TGCGCCAGCAGCTTTGGTAGGGGGCAGGGCTACACCTTC
CDR3aa: CASSFGRGQGYTF

abundance: -
v_gene: TRBV9
d_gene: TRBD1
j_gene: TRBJ1-5
CDR3nt: TGTGCCAGCACCCAGGGGGATAGCAATCAGCCCCAGCATTTT
CDR3aa: CASTQGDSNQPQHF

abundance: few
v_gene: TRBV6-1
d_gene: -
j_gene: TRBJ1-4
CDR3nt: TGTGCCAGCAGTGAAAAGGTGGACACCCCAATCCTGTTTTTT
CDR3aa: CASSEKVDTPILFF